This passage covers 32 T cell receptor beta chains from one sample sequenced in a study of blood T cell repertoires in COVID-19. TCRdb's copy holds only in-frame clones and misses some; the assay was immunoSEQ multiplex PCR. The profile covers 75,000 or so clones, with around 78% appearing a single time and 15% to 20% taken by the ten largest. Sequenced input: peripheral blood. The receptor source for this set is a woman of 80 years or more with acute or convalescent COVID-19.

CDR3 in amino acids: CASRSGTGDYEQYF. The CDR3 bases are TGTGCCAGCAGATCCGGGACAGGAGACTACGAGCAGTACTTC. This chain connects TRBV7-3 to TRBJ2-7, with 8 bases matching TRBD1. With 6 bases clipped from V and 3 bases from J, the junction kept 7 bases outside the gene matches. The germline CDR1 and CDR2 sequences are SGHTA and FQGTGA. This CDR3 region has 14 residues.

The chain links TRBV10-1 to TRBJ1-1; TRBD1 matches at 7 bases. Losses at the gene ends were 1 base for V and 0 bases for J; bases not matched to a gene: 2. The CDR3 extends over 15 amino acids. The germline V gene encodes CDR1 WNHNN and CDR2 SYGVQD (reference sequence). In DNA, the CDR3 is TGCGCCAGCAGTGAGTACAGGGGCATGAACACTGAAGCTTTCTTT. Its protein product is CASSEYRGMNTEAFF.

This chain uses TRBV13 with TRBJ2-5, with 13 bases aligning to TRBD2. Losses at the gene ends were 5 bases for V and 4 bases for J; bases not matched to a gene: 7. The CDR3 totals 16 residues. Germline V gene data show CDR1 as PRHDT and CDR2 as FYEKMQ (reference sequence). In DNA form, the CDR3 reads TGTGCCAGCAGCACCTTTCGACTAGCGGGAGGAGAGACCCAGTACTTC. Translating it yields CASSTFRLAGGETQYF.

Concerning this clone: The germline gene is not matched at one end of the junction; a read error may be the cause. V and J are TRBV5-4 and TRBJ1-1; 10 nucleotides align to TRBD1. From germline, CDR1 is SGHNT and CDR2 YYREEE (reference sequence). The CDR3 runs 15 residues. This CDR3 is CASRPPGQGNSEAFF. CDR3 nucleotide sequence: TGTGCCAGCAGGCCTCCGGGACAGGGGAACTCTGAAGCTTTCTTT. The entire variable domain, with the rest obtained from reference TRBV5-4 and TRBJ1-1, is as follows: ETGVTQSPTHLIKTRGQQVTLRCSSQSGHNTVSWYQQALGQGPQFIFQYYREEENGRGNFPPRFSGLQFPNYSSELNVNALELDDSALYLCASRPPGQGNSEAFFGQGTRLTVV.

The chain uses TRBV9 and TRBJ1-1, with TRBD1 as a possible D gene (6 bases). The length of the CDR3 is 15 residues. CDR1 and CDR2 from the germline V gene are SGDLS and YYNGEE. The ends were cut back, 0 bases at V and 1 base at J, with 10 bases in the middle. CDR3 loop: CASSVVGQWNTEAFF. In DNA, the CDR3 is TGTGCCAGCAGCGTAGTTGGACAGTGGAACACTGAAGCTTTCTTT.

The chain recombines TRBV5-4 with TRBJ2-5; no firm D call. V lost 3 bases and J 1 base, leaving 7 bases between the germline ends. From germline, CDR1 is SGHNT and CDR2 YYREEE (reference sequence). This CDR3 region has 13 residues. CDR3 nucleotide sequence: TGTGCCAGCAGCTCTGACATCCAAGAGACCCAGTACTTC. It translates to CASSSDIQETQYF. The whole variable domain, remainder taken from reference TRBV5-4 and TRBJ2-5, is ETGVTQSPTHLIKTRGQQVTLRCSSQSGHNTVSWYQQALGQGPQFIFQYYREEENGRGNFPPRFSGLQFPNYSSELNVNALELDDSALYLCASSSDIQETQYFGPGTRLLVL.

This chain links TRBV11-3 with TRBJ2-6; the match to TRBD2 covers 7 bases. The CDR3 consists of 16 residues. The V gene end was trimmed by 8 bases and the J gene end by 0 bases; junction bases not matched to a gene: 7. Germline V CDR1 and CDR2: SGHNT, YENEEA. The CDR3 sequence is CASPSGGDSGANVLTF. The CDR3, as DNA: TGTGCCAGCCCCTCGGGGGGTGACTCTGGGGCCAACGTCCTGACTTTC.

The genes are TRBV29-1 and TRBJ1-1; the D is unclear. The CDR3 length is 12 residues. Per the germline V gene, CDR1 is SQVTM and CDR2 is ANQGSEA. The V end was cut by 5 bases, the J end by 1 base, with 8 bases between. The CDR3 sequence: CSVTPSNTEAFF. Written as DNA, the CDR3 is TGCAGCGTTACACCCTCGAACACTGAAGCTTTCTTT.

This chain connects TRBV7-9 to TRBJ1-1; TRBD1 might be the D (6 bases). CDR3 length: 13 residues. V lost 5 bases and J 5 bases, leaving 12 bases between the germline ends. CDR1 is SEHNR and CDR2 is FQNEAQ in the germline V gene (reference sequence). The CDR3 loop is CASSHRQATEAFF. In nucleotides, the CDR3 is TGTGCCAGCAGCCATCGACAGGCTACTGAAGCTTTCTTT. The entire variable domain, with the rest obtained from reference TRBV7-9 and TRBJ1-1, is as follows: DTGVSQNPRHKITKRGQNVTFRCDPISEHNRLYWYRQTLGQGPEFLTYFQNEAQLEKSRLLSDRFSAERPKGSFSTLEIQRTEQGDSAMYLCASSHRQATEAFFGQGTRLTVV.

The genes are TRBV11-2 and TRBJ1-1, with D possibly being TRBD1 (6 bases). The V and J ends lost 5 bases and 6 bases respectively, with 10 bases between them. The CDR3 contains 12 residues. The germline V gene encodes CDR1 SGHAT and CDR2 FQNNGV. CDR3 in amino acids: CASSRDRSEAFF. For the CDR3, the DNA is TGTGCCAGCAGCCGAGACAGGTCTGAAGCTTTCTTT.

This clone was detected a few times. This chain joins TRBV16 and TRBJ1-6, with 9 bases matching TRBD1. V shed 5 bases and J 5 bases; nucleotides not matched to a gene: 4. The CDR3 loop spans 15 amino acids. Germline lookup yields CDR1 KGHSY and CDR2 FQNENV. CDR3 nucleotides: TGTGCCAGCAGCGAGCGACAGGGGGATAATTCACCCCTCCACTTT. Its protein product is CASSERQGDNSPLHF.

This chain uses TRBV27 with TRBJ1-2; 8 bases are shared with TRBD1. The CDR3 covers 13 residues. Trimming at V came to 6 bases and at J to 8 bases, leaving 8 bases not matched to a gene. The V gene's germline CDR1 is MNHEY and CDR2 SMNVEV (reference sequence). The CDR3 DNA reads TGTGCCAGCAGGCTACAGGGGGAGCAAGGCTACACCTTC. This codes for CASRLQGEQGYTF.

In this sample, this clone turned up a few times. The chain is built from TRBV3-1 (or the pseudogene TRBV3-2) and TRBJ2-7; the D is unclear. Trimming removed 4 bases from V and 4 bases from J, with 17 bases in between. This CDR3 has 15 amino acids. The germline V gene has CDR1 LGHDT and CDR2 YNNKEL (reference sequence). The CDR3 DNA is TGTGCCAGCAGCCTTTTCAAGCGACGTTTTTACGAGCAGTACTTC. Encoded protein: CASSLFKRRFYEQYF.

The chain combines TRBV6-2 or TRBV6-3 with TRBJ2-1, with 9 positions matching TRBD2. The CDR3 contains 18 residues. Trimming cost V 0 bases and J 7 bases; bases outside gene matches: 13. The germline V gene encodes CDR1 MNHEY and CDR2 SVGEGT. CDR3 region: CASSYSIPAGGSRNEQFF. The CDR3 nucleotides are TGTGCCAGCAGTTACTCGATCCCGGCGGGAGGGTCGCGTAATGAGCAGTTCTTC.

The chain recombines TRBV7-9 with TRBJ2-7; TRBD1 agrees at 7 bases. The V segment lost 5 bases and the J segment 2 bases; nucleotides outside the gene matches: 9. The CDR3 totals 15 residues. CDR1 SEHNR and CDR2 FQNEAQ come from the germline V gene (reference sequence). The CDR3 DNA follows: TGTGCCAGCAGCCTTATTACAGGGGTTCCCTACGAGCAGTACTTC. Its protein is CASSLITGVPYEQYF.

The CDR3 sequence is CATSRPIGGGDSNQPQHF. CDR3 sequence (DNA): TGTGCCACCAGCAGACCAATCGGGGGTGGAGATAGCAATCAGCCCCAGCATTTT. The chain uses TRBV15 and TRBJ1-5, with TRBD1 as a possible D gene (5 bases). CDR1 and CDR2 (germline): LNHNV, YYDKDF (reference sequence). V shed 2 bases and J shed 0 bases, with 17 bases lying between them. This CDR3 has 18 amino acids.

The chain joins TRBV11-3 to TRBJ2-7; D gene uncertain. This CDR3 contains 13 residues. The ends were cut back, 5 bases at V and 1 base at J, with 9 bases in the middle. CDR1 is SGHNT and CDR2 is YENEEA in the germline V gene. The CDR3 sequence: CASSPGGSYEQYF. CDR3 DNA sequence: TGTGCCAGCAGCCCCGGCGGATCCTACGAGCAGTACTTC.

Here the CDR3 DNA reads TGTGCCAGCAGCCCCCGTTTTGTAGCGGGGGTCCAAGGCTACAATGAGCAGTTCTTC. It encodes CASSPRFVAGVQGYNEQFF. The rearrangement uses TRBV13 and TRBJ2-1; 9 bases agree with TRBD2. The CDR3 has 19 residues. Germline V CDR1 and CDR2: PRHDT, FYEKMQ (reference sequence). J was trimmed by 3 bases and V by 5 bases; bases with no gene match: 17.

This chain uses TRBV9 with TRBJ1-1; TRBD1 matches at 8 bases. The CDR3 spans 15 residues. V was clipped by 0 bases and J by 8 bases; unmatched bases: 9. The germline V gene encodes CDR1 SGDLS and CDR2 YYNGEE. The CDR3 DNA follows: TGTGCCAGCAGCGTAGGATCCGGGACAGGCTCCGAAGCTTTCTTT. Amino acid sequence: CASSVGSGTGSEAFF.

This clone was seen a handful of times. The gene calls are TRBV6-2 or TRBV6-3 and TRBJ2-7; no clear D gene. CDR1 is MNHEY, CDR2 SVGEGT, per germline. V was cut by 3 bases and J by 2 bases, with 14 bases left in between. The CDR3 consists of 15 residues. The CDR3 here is CASSYFKAITYEQYF. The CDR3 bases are TGTGCCAGCAGTTATTTCAAAGCGATCACCTACGAGCAGTACTTC.

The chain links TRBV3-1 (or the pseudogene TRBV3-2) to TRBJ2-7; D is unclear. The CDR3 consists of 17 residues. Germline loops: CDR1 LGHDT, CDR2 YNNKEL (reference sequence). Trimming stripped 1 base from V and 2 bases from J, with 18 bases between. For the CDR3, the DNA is TGTGCCAGCAGCCAAGCGGAGAGTCGGGTTTGGCCCTACGAGCAGTACTTC. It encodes CASSQAESRVWPYEQYF.

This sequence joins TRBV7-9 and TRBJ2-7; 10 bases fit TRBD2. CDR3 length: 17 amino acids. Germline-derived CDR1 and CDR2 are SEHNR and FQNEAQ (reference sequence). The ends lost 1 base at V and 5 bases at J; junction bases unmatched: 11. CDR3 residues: CASSLVWGLAGAHEQYF. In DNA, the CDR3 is TGTGCCAGCAGCTTAGTGTGGGGGCTAGCGGGAGCCCACGAGCAGTACTTC.

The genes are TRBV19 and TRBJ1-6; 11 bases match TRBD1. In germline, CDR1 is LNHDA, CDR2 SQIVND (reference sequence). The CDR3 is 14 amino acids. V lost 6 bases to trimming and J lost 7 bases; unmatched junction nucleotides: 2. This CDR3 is CASRGTGGNSPLHF. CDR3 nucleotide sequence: TGTGCCAGTAGGGGGACAGGGGGAAATTCACCCCTCCACTTT.

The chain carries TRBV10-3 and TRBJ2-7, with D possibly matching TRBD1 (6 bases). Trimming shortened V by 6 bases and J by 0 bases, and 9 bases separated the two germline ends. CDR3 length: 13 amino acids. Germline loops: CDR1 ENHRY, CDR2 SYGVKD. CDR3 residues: CAIRPDSSYEQYF. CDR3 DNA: TGTGCCATCAGACCGGACAGCTCCTACGAGCAGTACTTC.

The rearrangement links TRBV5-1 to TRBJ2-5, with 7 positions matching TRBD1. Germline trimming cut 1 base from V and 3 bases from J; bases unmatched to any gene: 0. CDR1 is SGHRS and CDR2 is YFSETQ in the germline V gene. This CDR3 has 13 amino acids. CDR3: CASSLTGEETQYF. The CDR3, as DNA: TGCGCCAGCAGCTTGACAGGGGAAGAGACCCAGTACTTC.

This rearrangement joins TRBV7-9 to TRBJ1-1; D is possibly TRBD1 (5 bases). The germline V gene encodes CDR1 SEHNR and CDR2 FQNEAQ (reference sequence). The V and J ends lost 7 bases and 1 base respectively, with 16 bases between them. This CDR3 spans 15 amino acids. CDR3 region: CASNIGPQGNTEAFF. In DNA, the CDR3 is TGTGCCAGCAACATCGGACCCCAGGGGAACACTGAAGCTTTCTTT.

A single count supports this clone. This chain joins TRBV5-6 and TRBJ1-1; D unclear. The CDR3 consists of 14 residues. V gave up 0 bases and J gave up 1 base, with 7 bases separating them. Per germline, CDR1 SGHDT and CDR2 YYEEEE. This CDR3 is CASSLASGNTEAFF. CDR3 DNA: TGTGCCAGCAGCTTGGCCTCGGGGAACACTGAAGCTTTCTTT.

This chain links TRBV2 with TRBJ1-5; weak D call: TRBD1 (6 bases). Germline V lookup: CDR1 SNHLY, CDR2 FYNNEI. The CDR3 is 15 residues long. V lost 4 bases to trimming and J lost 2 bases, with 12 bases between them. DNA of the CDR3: TGTGCCAGCAGTGCTGGCAGGGGAGGCAATCAGCCCCAGCATTTT. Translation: CASSAGRGGNQPQHF.

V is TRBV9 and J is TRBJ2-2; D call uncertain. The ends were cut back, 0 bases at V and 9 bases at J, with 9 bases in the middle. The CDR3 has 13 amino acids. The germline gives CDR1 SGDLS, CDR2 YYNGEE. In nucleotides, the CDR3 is TGTGCCAGCAGCGTAGATCAGTACAGGGAGCTGTTTTTT. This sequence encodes CASSVDQYRELFF. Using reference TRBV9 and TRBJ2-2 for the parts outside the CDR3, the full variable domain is DSGVTQTPKHLITATGQRVTLRCSPRSGDLSVYWYQQSLDQGLQFLIQYYNGEERAKGNILERFSAQQFPDLHSELNLSSLELGDSALYFCASSVDQYRELFFGEGSRLTVL.

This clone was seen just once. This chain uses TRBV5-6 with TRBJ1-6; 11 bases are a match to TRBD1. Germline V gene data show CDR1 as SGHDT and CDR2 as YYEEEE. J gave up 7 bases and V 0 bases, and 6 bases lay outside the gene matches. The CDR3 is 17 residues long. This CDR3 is CASSLEGTGGRNSPLHF. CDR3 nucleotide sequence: TGTGCCAGCAGCTTGGAGGGGACAGGGGGTCGAAATTCACCCCTCCACTTT. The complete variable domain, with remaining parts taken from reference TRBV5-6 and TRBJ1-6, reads DAGVTQSPTHLIKTRGQQVTLRCSPKSGHDTVSWYQQALGQGPQFIFQYYEEEERQRGNFPDRFSGHQFPNYSSELNVNALLLGDSALYLCASSLEGTGGRNSPLHFGNGTRLTVT.

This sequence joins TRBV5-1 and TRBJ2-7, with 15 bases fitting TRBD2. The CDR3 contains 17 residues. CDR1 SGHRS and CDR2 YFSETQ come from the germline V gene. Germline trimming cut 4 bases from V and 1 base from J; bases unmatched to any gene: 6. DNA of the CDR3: TGCGCCAGCAGCCCGGGGACTAGCGGGGGGATATCCTACGAGCAGTACTTC. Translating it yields CASSPGTSGGISYEQYF.

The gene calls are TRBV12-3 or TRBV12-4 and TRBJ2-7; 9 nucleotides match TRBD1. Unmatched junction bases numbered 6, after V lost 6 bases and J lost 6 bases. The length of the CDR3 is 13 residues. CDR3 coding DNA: TGTGCCAGCAGAACCAAGACAGGGGGCGAGCAGTACTTC. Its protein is CASRTKTGGEQYF.